The 20 T cell receptor beta chains given below trace back to one sample, sequenced in a study of T cell responses to AZD1222 COVID-19 vaccine. Assay used: immunoSEQ multiplex PCR; TCRdb lists only in-frame clones, some missing. The sample holds around 58,000 clones, approximately 82% seen once. The material was peripheral blood, obtained on day 0 of AZD1222 vaccination. These receptors came from an adult in good health.

The rearrangement uses TRBV7-9 and TRBJ1-5; 7 nucleotides align to TRBD1. The CDR3 extends over 14 amino acids. V trimming: 5 bases; J trimming: 9 bases; junction bases outside the gene matches: 10. Germline V gene sequence: CDR1 SEHNR, CDR2 FQNEAQ (reference sequence). The chain's CDR3 is CASSRDSPLGPQHF. CDR3 DNA sequence: TGTGCCAGCAGCCGGGACAGCCCGTTGGGGCCCCAGCATTTT.

The V call is TRBV19, the J call TRBJ1-2; 7 nucleotides match TRBD1. The CDR3 loop spans 14 amino acids. After removal of 7 bases from V and 11 bases from J, the junction contained 16 bases not matched to a gene. Germline lookup yields CDR1 LNHDA and CDR2 SQIVND (reference sequence). Here the CDR3 DNA reads TGTGCCAGTATTGCGCCGTGGGACAGCCTTCAGTACACCTTC. It is translated as CASIAPWDSLQYTF.

V is TRBV7-2 and J is TRBJ1-2, with 9 bases fitting TRBD1. The J segment lost 4 bases and the V segment lost 5 bases, leaving 8 bases of the junction unmatched. CDR1 and CDR2 from the germline V gene are SGHTA and FQGNSA. The length of the CDR3 is 15 residues. The CDR3 loop reads CASSTYLTGGYGYTF. DNA of the CDR3: TGTGCCAGCAGCACCTATCTGACAGGGGGCTATGGCTACACCTTC.

The chain uses TRBV6-5 and TRBJ1-1; D possibly corresponds to TRBD1 (5 bases). This CDR3 spans 14 amino acids. Trimming cost V 5 bases and J 1 base, with 11 bases left between them. CDR1 is MNHEY, CDR2 SVGAGI, per germline. The DNA of the CDR3 is TGTGCCAGCAGTCCGGACATTTGGAACACTGAAGCTTTCTTT. It codes for CASSPDIWNTEAFF.

This chain links TRBV5-1 with TRBJ1-1; no definite D call. Trimming took off 3 bases at V and 5 bases at J, with 11 bases between the two ends. This CDR3 is 13 amino acids long. Germline loops: CDR1 SGHRS, CDR2 YFSETQ. CDR3 nucleotide sequence: TGCGCCAGCAGCTCCGATCAGCGGACTGAAGCTTTCTTT. Protein product: CASSSDQRTEAFF.

This chain uses TRBV28 with TRBJ1-2; D perhaps matches TRBD1 (6 bases). The CDR3 is 14 residues long. Trimming pared 7 bases from V and 5 bases from J, leaving 17 bases between. The germline V gene encodes CDR1 MDHEN and CDR2 SYDVKM. CDR3 residues: CASTGGSWEYGYTF. The DNA of the CDR3 is TGTGCCAGCACCGGGGGCTCATGGGAATATGGCTACACCTTC.

This chain uses TRBV25-1 with TRBJ2-5; tentatively, D is TRBD2 (5 bases). V was clipped by 1 base and J by 0 bases, with 12 bases between them. The CDR3 sequence is 16 residues long. The germline gives CDR1 MGHDK, CDR2 SYGVNS. The CDR3 DNA follows: TGTGCCAGCAGTGAATCCGGCAGGAGGTACCAAGAGACCCAGTACTTC. Its translation: CASSESGRRYQETQYF.

The CDR3: CSVDSSGANVLTF. CDR3 coding DNA: TGCAGCGTTGATTCCTCTGGGGCCAACGTCCTGACTTTC. The gene calls are TRBV29-1 and TRBJ2-6; D gene uncertain. The CDR3 length is 13 residues. Trimming removed 3 bases from V and 0 bases from J, with 3 bases in between. Looked up from germline, CDR1 is SQVTM and CDR2 is ANQGSEA.

This sequence joins TRBV5-6 and TRBJ2-7; D remains ambiguous. V shed 4 bases and J shed 8 bases, with 16 bases lying between them. Germline V CDR1 and CDR2: SGHDT, YYEEEE. CDR3 length equals 13 residues. The CDR3 coding sequence is TGTGCCAGCAGCCCTCGACGGCTGGCCCAGCAGTACTTC. This gives the protein CASSPRRLAQQYF.

The gene calls are TRBV7-3 and TRBJ2-2, with unresolved D. This CDR3 spans 13 amino acids. Trimming left V 3 bases short and J 6 bases short, with 8 bases between. Germline loops: CDR1 SGHTA, CDR2 FQGTGA. The chain's CDR3 is CASSFHSSGELFF. In nucleotides, the CDR3 is TGTGCCAGCAGCTTTCACTCGTCCGGGGAGCTGTTTTTT.

The chain is built from TRBV19 and TRBJ2-1; no reliable D call. This CDR3 region has 12 residues. V lost 3 bases, J lost 4 bases, and 4 bases lay in between. CDR1 and CDR2 from the germline V gene are LNHDA and SQIVND (reference sequence). CDR3 loop: CASSIEYNEQFF. CDR3 in DNA: TGTGCCAGTAGTATCGAGTACAATGAGCAGTTCTTC.

In its sample, this clone was seen a few times. This chain uses TRBV28 with TRBJ1-5; D is perhaps TRBD1 (5 bases). Germline CDR1 MDHEN, CDR2 SYDVKM. The CDR3 has 13 residues. Between the trimmed V and J ends, which lost 6 bases and 3 bases, there was a span of 9 bases. The CDR3 bases are TGTGCCAGCAGCCCAGGGTCCAATCAGCCCCAGCATTTT. This codes for CASSPGSNQPQHF. The full variable domain, with the rest looked up from reference TRBV28 and TRBJ1-5, is DVKVTQSSRYLVKRTGEKVFLECVQDMDHENMFWYRQDPGLGLRLIYFSYDVKMKEKGDIPEGYSVSREKKERFSLILESASTNQTSMYLCASSPGSNQPQHFGDGTRLSIL.

The rearrangement links TRBV18 to TRBJ1-1; tentative D call: TRBD1 (5 bases). This CDR3 region has 14 residues. Trimming cost V 6 bases and J 0 bases, with 11 bases left between them. Germline lookup yields CDR1 KGHSH and CDR2 LQKENI. CDR3 nucleotide sequence: TGTGCCAGCTCCCTGGGACTTTTGAACACTGAAGCTTTCTTT. Encoded protein: CASSLGLLNTEAFF.

The genes are TRBV6-6 and TRBJ1-3; TRBD1 agrees at 8 bases. J lost 3 bases, V lost 6 bases, and 10 bases had no gene match. Germline CDR1 and CDR2: MNHNY and SVGAGI (reference sequence). The CDR3 is made up of 16 amino acids. CDR3: CASRGRQGQLGNTIYF. Written as DNA, the CDR3 is TGTGCCAGCAGGGGACGACAGGGGCAGCTTGGAAACACCATATATTTT.

V usage is TRBV24-1 and J usage is TRBJ2-1; 8 positions agree with TRBD1. CDR1 and CDR2 from the germline V gene are KGHDR and SFDVKD. The J segment lost 8 bases and the V segment lost 5 bases, leaving 10 bases of the junction unmatched. This CDR3 spans 15 amino acids. The CDR3 DNA reads as TGTGCCACCAGTGGGTATGGGACAGGTATCTATGAGCAGTTCTTC. As protein: CATSGYGTGIYEQFF.

This clone was recorded only once. This chain connects TRBV4-1 to TRBJ1-4, with D possibly matching TRBD1 (5 bases). V lost 3 bases to trimming and J lost 3 bases, with 23 bases between them. This CDR3 region has 19 residues. The germline CDR1 and CDR2 sequences are MGHRA and YSYEKL. Written as DNA, the CDR3 is TGCGCCAGCAGCCACCCGAGCTACCTTCCGGGACCCTCTAATGAAAAACTGTTTTTT. Translated, it gives CASSHPSYLPGPSNEKLFF.

This chain links TRBV18 with TRBJ2-2, with 7 bases matching TRBD1. Germline trimming cut 3 bases from V and 3 bases from J; bases unmatched to any gene: 7. CDR1 is KGHSH and CDR2 is LQKENI in the germline V gene. The CDR3 is 16 amino acids. CDR3 nucleotides: TGTGCCAGCTCACCCTCGGGACAGTACCACACCGGGGAGCTGTTTTTT. It yields the protein CASSPSGQYHTGELFF. Based on the CDR3 plus reference TRBV18 and TRBJ2-2, the full variable domain is NAGVMQNPRHLVRRRGQEARLRCSPMKGHSHVYWYRQLPEEGLKFMVYLQKENIIDESGMPKERFSAEFPKEGPSILRIQQVVRGDSAAYFCASSPSGQYHTGELFFGEGSRLTVL.

The CDR3 reads CASSLLPLGYEQYV. The DNA of the CDR3 is TGTGCCAGCAGCCTCCTTCCCTTGGGCTACGAGCAGTACGTC. V usage is TRBV2 and J usage is TRBJ2-7; no definite D call. CDR3 length: 14 amino acids. V was clipped by 6 bases and J by 3 bases, with 15 bases between them. CDR1 and CDR2 (germline): SNHLY, FYNNEI.

This clone turned up a few times. The CDR3 nucleotides are TGTGCCAGCAGTTTTCAGGGGCGGGCGGGCGAGCAGTACTTC. Amino acids: CASSFQGRAGEQYF. The rearrangement links TRBV28 to TRBJ2-7, with D possibly TRBD1 on 6 matching bases. This CDR3 contains 14 residues. Trimming removed 3 bases at V and 6 bases at J, with 15 bases between. Germline lookup yields CDR1 MDHEN and CDR2 SYDVKM.

The rearrangement joins TRBV6-1 to TRBJ1-6; D is unresolved. Germline CDR1 is MNHNS and CDR2 is SASEGT. Trimming shortened V by 1 base and J by 9 bases, and 13 bases separated the two germline ends. The CDR3 has 15 residues. The DNA of the CDR3 is TGTGCCAGCAGTGAAGACACATGGCCGGGTTCACCCCTCCACTTT. It is translated as CASSEDTWPGSPLHF.